This TCR beta chain derives from a study of regulatory T cells in long-lasting Graves disease. General study points: Shared public clonotypes totalled 2,741 in persistent patients, compared with over 800 in new patients. Persistent disease preferred TRBV28, TRBJ1-2 and TRBJ2-5.

Time point noted: newly diagnosed GD, antithyroid drugs for less than 3 months. PBMCs provided the RNA from which the TCR library was made. Per American Thyroid Association guidelines, Graves' disease was diagnosed. This CDR3 comprises 19 residues. The V segment lost 2 bases and the J segment 5 bases; nucleotides outside the gene matches: 14. From germline, CDR1 is SGHDN and CDR2 FVKESK. A word on this clonotype: Its antigen is not identified.

iRepertoire HTBI primers and Arm-PCR of CDR3 regions built TCR beta libraries. In the study's own analysis: Among the samples, approximately 60 TRBV and 14 TRBJ segments were identified. TCRdb used MiXCR to reprocess the multiplex PCR reads, holding one entry per CDR3 protein. These V and J calls originate from TCRdb's pipeline instead of the authors' own analysis. Here the sample spans fewer than 400,000 distinct CDR3 sequences, about a sixth being singletons. This receptor was obtained from a female donor with Graves disease. This chain joins TRBV14 and TRBJ2-1, with 11 bases lining up with TRBD2. The specimen comprised peripheral blood mononuclear cells (PBMCs), sampled at new diagnosis, from a patient treated with antithyroid drugs. CDR3 bases: TGTGCCAGCAGCCAAAATCTCGGATTAGCGGGAGGGATCCACAATGAGCAGTTCTTC. This codes for CASSQNLGLAGGIHNEQFF.